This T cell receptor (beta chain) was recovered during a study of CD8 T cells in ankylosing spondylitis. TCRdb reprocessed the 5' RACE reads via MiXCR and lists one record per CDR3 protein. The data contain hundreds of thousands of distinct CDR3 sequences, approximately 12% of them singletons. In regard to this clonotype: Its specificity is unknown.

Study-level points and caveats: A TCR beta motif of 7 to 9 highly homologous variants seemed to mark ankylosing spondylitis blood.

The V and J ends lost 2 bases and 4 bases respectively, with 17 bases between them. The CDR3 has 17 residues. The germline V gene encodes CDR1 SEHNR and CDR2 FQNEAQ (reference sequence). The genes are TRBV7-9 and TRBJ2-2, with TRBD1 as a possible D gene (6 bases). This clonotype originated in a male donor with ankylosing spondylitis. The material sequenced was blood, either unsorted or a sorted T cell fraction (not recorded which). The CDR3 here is CASSLPWGRRGTGELFF. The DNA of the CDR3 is TGTGCCAGCAGCTTACCTTGGGGGCGACGGGGCACCGGGGAGCTGTTTTTT.